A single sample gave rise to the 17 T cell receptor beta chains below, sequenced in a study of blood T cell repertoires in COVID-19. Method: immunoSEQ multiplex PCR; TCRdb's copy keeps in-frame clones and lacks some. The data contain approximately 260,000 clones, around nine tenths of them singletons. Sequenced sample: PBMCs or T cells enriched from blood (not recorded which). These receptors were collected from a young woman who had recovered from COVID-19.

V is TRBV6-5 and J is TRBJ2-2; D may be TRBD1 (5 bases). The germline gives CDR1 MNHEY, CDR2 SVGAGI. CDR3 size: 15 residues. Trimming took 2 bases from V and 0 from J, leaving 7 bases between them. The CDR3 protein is CASSYARANTGELFF. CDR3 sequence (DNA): TGTGCCAGCAGTTACGCCAGGGCGAACACCGGGGAGCTGTTTTTT.

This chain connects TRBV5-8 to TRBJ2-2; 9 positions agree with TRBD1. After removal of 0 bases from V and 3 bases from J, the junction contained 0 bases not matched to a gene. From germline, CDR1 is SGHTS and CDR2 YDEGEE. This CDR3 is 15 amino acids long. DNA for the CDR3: TGTGCCAGCAGCTTGGGGACAGGGGACACCGGGGAGCTGTTTTTT. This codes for CASSLGTGDTGELFF.

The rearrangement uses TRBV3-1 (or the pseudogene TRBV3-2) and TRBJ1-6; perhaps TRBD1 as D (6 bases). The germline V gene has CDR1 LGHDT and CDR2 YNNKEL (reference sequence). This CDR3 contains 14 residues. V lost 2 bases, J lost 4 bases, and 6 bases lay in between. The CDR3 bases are TGTGCCAGCAGCCAAACAGGGTATAATTCACCCCTCCACTTT. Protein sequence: CASSQTGYNSPLHF.

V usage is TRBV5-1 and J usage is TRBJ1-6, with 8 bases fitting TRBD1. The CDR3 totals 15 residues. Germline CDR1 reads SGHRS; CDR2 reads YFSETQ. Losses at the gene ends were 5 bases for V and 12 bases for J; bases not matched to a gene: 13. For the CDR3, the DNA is TGCGCCAGCAGTTTGAGGCCGGACAGGGAAGGACCCCTCCACTTT. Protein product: CASSLRPDREGPLHF. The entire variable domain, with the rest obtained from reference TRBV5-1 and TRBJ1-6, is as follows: KAGVTQTPRYLIKTRGQQVTLSCSPISGHRSVSWYQQTPGQGLQFLFEYFSETQRNKGNFPGRFSGRQFSNSRSEMNVSTLELGDSALYLCASSLRPDREGPLHFGNGTRLTVT.

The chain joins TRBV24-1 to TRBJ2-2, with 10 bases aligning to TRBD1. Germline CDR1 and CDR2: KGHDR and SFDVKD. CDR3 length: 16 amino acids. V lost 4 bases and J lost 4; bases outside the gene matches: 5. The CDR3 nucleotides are TGTGCCACCAGTGACTACGGGACAGGGGTCACCGGGGAGCTGTTTTTT. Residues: CATSDYGTGVTGELFF.

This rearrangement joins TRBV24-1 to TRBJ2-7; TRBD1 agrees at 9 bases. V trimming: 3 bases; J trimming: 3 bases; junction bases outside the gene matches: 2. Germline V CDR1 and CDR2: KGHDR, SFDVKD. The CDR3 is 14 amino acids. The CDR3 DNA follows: TGTGCCACCAGTGATGCGGGACAGGGCTACGAGCAGTACTTC. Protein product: CATSDAGQGYEQYF.

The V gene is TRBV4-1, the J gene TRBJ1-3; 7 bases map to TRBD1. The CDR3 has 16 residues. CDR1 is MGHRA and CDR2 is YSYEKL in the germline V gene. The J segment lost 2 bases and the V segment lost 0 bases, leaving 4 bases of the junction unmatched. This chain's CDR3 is CASSQEGRGTGNTIYF. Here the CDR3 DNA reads TGCGCCAGCAGCCAAGAGGGCAGGGGGACTGGAAACACCATATATTTT.

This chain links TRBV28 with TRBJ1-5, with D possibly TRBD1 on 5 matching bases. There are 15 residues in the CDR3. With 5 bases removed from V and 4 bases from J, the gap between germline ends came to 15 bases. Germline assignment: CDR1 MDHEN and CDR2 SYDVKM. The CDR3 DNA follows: TGTGCCAGCAGTCCCCCGGGGGGTCGGAATCAGCCCCAGCATTTT. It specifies CASSPPGGRNQPQHF.

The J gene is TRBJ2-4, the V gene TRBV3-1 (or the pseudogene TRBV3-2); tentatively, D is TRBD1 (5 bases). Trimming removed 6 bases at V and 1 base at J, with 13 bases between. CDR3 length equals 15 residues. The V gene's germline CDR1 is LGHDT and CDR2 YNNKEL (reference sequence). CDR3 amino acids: CASRSVGAAKNIQYF. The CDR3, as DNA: TGTGCCAGCAGATCCGTAGGGGCGGCCAAAAACATTCAGTACTTC.

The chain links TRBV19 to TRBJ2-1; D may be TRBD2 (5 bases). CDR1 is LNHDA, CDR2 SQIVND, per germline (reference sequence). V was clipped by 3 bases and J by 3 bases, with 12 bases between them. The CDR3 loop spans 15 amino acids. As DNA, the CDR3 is TGTGCCAGTAGTATGAAAGCAAGCGGCTACAATGAGCAGTTCTTC. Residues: CASSMKASGYNEQFF.

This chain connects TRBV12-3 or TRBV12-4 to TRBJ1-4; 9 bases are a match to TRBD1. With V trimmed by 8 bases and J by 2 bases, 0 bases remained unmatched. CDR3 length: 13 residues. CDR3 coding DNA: TGTGCCAGCGGGACAGGGACTAATGAAAAACTGTTTTTT. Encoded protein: CASGTGTNEKLFF.

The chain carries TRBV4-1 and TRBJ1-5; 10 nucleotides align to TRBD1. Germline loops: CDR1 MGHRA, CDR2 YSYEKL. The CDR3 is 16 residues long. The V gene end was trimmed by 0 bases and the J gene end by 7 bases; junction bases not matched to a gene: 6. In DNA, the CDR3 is TGCGCCAGCAGCCAAGAGGGACAGGGGTTTGGACAGCCCCAGCATTTT. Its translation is CASSQEGQGFGQPQHF.

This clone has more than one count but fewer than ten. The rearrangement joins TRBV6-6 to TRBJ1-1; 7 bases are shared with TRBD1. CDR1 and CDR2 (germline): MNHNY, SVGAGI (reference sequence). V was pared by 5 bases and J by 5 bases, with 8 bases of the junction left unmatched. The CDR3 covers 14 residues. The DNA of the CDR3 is TGTGCCAGCAGTGGAACAGGGGTTGAAACTGAAGCTTTCTTT. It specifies CASSGTGVETEAFF.

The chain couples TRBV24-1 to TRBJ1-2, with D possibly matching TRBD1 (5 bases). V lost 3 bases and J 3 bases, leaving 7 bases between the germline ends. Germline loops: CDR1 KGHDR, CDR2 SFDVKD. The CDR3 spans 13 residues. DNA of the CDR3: TGTGCCACCAGTGATGGGGGGTACTATGGCTACACCTTC. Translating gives CATSDGGYYGYTF.

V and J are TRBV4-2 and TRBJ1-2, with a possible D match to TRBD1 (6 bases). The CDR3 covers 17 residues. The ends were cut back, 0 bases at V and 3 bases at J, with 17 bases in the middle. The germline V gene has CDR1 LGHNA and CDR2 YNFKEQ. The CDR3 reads CASSQDSGQGRDYGYTF. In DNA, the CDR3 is TGTGCCAGCAGCCAAGATTCCGGGCAGGGGCGTGACTATGGCTACACCTTC.

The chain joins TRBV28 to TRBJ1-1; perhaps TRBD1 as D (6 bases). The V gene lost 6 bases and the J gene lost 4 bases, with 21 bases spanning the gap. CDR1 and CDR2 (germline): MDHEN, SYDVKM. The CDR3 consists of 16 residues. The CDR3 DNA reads TGTGCCAGCAGATACAACAGGGTCGATTTGTTCACTGAAGCTTTCTTT. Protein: CASRYNRVDLFTEAFF.

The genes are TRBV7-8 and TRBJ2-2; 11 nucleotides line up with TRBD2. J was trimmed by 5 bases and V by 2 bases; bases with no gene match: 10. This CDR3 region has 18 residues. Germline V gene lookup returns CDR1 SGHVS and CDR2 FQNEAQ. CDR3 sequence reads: CASSLYLASGRLTGELFF. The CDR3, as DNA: TGTGCCAGCAGCTTATACTTGGCTAGCGGGAGGTTAACCGGGGAGCTGTTTTTT.